The 31 T cell receptor beta chains listed next were all sequenced from one sample in a study of T-cell reconstitution after alpha-beta-depleted transplantation in children. As it was prepared, the TCRbeta library received unique molecular identifiers. TCRdb independently ran MiXCR on the PCR reads; one entry per CDR3 protein. The repertoire holds about 1,000,000 distinct CDR3 sequences, about 29% seen once, with over 25% in the top ten. Source: PBMCs, mostly from graft donor cells, taken 360 days after TCRalphabeta/CD19-depleted stem cell transplant. The receptors were gathered from a boy in the first two years of life who had a stem cell transplant for SCID, so the T cells may come from the graft donor.

This clonotype occurred many times. The chain links TRBV4-2 to TRBJ2-3; 9 nucleotides match TRBD2. V was clipped by 3 bases and J by 4 bases; unmatched bases: 8. CDR1 LGHNA and CDR2 YNFKEQ come from the germline V gene. This CDR3 is built from 16 residues. In nucleotides, the CDR3 is TGTGCCAGCAGCCAGGAGGGACTAGCTAGTGCAGATACGCAGTATTTT. Encoded protein: CASSQEGLASADTQYF.

This clonotype appeared a few times. This sequence joins TRBV12-3 or TRBV12-4 and TRBJ1-1; a possible D gene is TRBD1 (6 bases). CDR3 length: 15 residues. V was clipped by 6 bases and J by 6 bases, with 20 bases between them. CDR3 DNA sequence: TGTGCCAGCAGGGGAGAACAGGGTCGTGGTTCTGAAGCTTTCTTT. It encodes CASRGEQGRGSEAFF.

The gene calls are TRBV19 and TRBJ2-1; D is unresolved. Germline V CDR1 and CDR2: LNHDA, SQIVND (reference sequence). The CDR3 is 14 amino acids. Trimming stripped 1 base from V and 8 bases from J, with 12 bases between. The CDR3 protein is CASSIAVSGDEQFF. The CDR3 coding sequence is TGTGCCAGTAGTATAGCTGTGTCAGGCGATGAGCAGTTCTTC.

This clonotype was seen ten or more times. The rearrangement links TRBV28 to TRBJ2-1; D not resolved. Germline CDR1 reads MDHEN; CDR2 reads SYDVKM. The V and J ends lost 6 bases and 3 bases respectively, with 3 bases between them. There are 11 residues in the CDR3. In DNA, the CDR3 is TGTGCCAGCAGCTTCTACAATGAGCAGTTCTTC. Protein: CASSFYNEQFF.

J is TRBJ2-7 and V is TRBV3-1, with D unresolved. The CDR3 covers 14 residues. V was shortened by 1 base and J by 7 bases, with 14 bases between the two germline ends. In germline, CDR1 is LGHDT, CDR2 YNNKEL (reference sequence). The CDR3 nucleotides read TGTGCCAGCAGCCAAGTTCGGACCCCAAGGGAGCAGTACTTC. Its translation: CASSQVRTPREQYF.

This clonotype was recorded a few times. The chain employs TRBV6-1 and TRBJ2-7; 9 positions match TRBD1. Germline V lookup: CDR1 MNHNS, CDR2 SASEGT. V was pared by 6 bases and J by 3 bases, with 15 bases of the junction left unmatched. The CDR3 length is 17 residues. The CDR3 DNA follows: TGTGCCAGCAGCCTACCTTCCGGGACAGGGAAGATCTACGAGCAGTACTTC. Translated, it gives CASSLPSGTGKIYEQYF.

The chain recombines TRBV6-2 or TRBV6-3 with TRBJ2-7; TRBD1 might be the D (8 bases). The CDR3 is 14 amino acids. Germline CDR1 reads MNHEY; CDR2 reads SVGEGT. Deletions cut 7 bases from V and 3 bases from J, with 16 bases between. The CDR3 nucleotides read TGTGCCAGCAAAGAGACAGGGGAGGGCTACGAGCAGTACTTC. Amino acids: CASKETGEGYEQYF.

This chain joins TRBV12-3 or TRBV12-4 and TRBJ1-2; 7 bases align to TRBD1. J lost 8 bases, V lost 3 bases, and 9 bases had no gene match. The CDR3 sequence is 14 residues long. The CDR3 protein is CASSFAGQAGGYTF. The CDR3 DNA is TGTGCCAGCAGTTTCGCAGGACAGGCTGGAGGCTACACCTTC.

This clonotype occurred a few times. The junction and the germline gene differ at one end; a read error may be behind it. The chain employs TRBV10-3 and TRBJ2-7; D remains ambiguous. Per the germline V gene, CDR1 is ENHRY and CDR2 is SYGVKD. This CDR3 region has 11 residues. CDR3 sequence reads: CAISHSNEQYF. CDR3 bases: TGTGCCATCAGTCACTCCAACGAGCAGTACTTC.

The chain has TRBV12-3 or TRBV12-4 and TRBJ1-5; TRBD1 matches 10 bases. The CDR3 length is 13 residues. Trimming cost V 7 bases and J 7 bases; bases outside gene matches: 4. CDR3 in amino acids: CASTLGQGQPQHF. The CDR3 nucleotides are TGTGCCAGCACCCTGGGACAGGGGCAGCCCCAGCATTTT.

This clonotype has just a few counts. The chain is built from TRBV6-1 and TRBJ2-7; TRBD2 agrees at 12 bases. This CDR3 is 17 amino acids long. Per the germline V gene, CDR1 is MNHNS and CDR2 is SASEGT. The ends lost 7 bases at V and 3 bases at J; junction bases unmatched: 13. The CDR3 bases are TGTGCCAGCAAGAGGCTAGCGGGGGGGCGGGAACACTACGAGCAGTACTTC. This gives the protein CASKRLAGGREHYEQYF.

As regards this clonotype: Since a much larger clone is just one base distant, this may be a read error. No conserved phenylalanine or tryptophan is present at the end of the CDR3, so a read error is the likely explanation. The V and J genes are TRBV11-1 and TRBJ2-5; 8 nucleotides agree with TRBD1. This CDR3 has 17 amino acids. Germline V lookup: CDR1 SGHAT, CDR2 FQDESV (reference sequence). Trimming removed 5 bases from V and 2 bases from J; junction bases left unmatched: 13. DNA for the CDR3: TGTGCCAGCAGCCCCTCGTGGCAGGGGGCTTGGCAAGAGACCCAGTACTGC. This codes for CASSPSWQGAWQETQYC.

This rearrangement joins TRBV7-2 to TRBJ2-7, with D perhaps given as TRBD1 or TRBD2 (5 bases each). The CDR3 has 15 amino acids. V was shortened by 4 bases and J by 5 bases, with 18 bases between the two germline ends. Germline-derived CDR1 and CDR2 are SGHTA and FQGNSA. CDR3 coding DNA: TGTGCCAGCAGCTCGAGGGGCCACGCCCTGGACGAGCAGTACTTC. Protein sequence: CASSSRGHALDEQYF.

The rearrangement links TRBV7-2 to TRBJ1-5; the D is unclear. This CDR3 region has 14 residues. Germline V gene data show CDR1 as SGHTA and CDR2 as FQGNSA. V lost 3 bases and J 0 bases, leaving 6 bases between the germline ends. CDR3 DNA: TGTGCCAGCAGCTTGGAATATAGCAATCAGCCCCAGCATTTT. The encoded protein is CASSLEYSNQPQHF.

This clonotype has just a few counts. The chain has TRBV20-1 and TRBJ2-2, with 10 bases aligning to TRBD2. The CDR3 length is 16 residues. V shed 1 base and J 4 bases; nucleotides not matched to a gene: 6. From germline, CDR1 is DFQATT and CDR2 SNEGSKA (reference sequence). The CDR3 nucleotides are TGCAGTGCTAGAGTGGGGACTAGCGACCCCACCGGGGAGCTGTTTTTT. Amino acids: CSARVGTSDPTGELFF.

The chain combines TRBV5-6 with TRBJ2-2; perhaps TRBD1 as D (6 bases). There are 21 residues in the CDR3. The V and J ends lost 3 bases and 2 bases respectively, with 29 bases between them. Germline CDR1 is SGHDT and CDR2 is YYEEEE. The CDR3 is CASSSKRRDTEREDNTGELFF. Here the CDR3 DNA reads TGTGCCAGCAGCTCTAAACGCCGGGACACGGAGCGTGAGGATAACACCGGGGAGCTGTTTTTT.

This clonotype was picked up one time. The chain carries TRBV12-3 or TRBV12-4 and TRBJ2-3; 9 bases agree with TRBD2. Losses at the gene ends were 3 bases for V and 0 bases for J; bases not matched to a gene: 7. CDR3 length: 17 residues. The CDR3 region is CASSFIGGGASTDTQYF. The CDR3 DNA reads TGTGCCAGCAGTTTTATTGGCGGGGGGGCTAGCACAGATACGCAGTATTTT.

The chain combines TRBV7-9 with TRBJ1-1; D is possibly TRBD1 (5 bases). This CDR3 spans 12 amino acids. Germline lookup yields CDR1 SEHNR and CDR2 FQNEAQ (reference sequence). V lost 4 bases, J lost 12 bases, and 15 bases lay in between. The CDR3 sequence: CASSSLVGTSFF. The CDR3 DNA reads as TGTGCCAGCAGCTCTCTCGTGGGGACGTCTTTCTTT.

In its sample, this clonotype was seen a few times. In DNA, the CDR3 is TGTGCCAGTAGTACATACCACAGGGAAAGCAATCAGCCCCAGCATTTT. Protein: CASSTYHRESNQPQHF. The gene calls are TRBV19 and TRBJ1-5; the D gene is possibly TRBD1 (6 bases). The CDR3 length is 16 residues. Germline V lookup: CDR1 LNHDA, CDR2 SQIVND (reference sequence). V was cut by 4 bases and J by 1 base, with 14 bases left in between. Filled out from reference TRBV19 and TRBJ1-5, the complete variable domain reads DGGITQSPKYLFRKEGQNVTLSCEQNLNHDAMYWYRQDPGQGLRLIYYSQIVNDFQKGDIAEGYSVSREKKESFPLTVTSAQKNPTAFYLCASSTYHRESNQPQHFGDGTRLSIL.

The V gene is TRBV7-9, the J gene TRBJ1-1; D not resolved. Trimming stripped 5 bases from V and 0 bases from J, with 13 bases between. CDR3 length: 15 residues. Germline V lookup: CDR1 SEHNR, CDR2 FQNEAQ (reference sequence). Here the CDR3 DNA reads TGTGCCAGCAGCCCCGGCAAGGGCCTGAACACTGAAGCTTTCTTT. Translating it yields CASSPGKGLNTEAFF.

The chain is built from TRBV20-1 and TRBJ1-2; perhaps TRBD1 as D (6 bases). The CDR3 contains 14 residues. Trimming cost V 6 bases and J 5 bases, with 19 bases left between them. Germline V gene sequence: CDR1 DFQATT, CDR2 SNEGSKA (reference sequence). CDR3 loop: CSAPTKGGEYGYTF. The CDR3 nucleotides are TGCAGTGCCCCAACGAAGGGGGGGGAATATGGCTACACCTTC.

V gene TRBV20-1 combines with J gene TRBJ2-3, with D uncertain. The CDR3 contains 14 residues. From germline, CDR1 is DFQATT and CDR2 SNEGSKA (reference sequence). Deletions cut 3 bases from V and 3 bases from J, with 13 bases between. The CDR3: CSASIRVKTDTQYF. For the CDR3, the DNA is TGCAGTGCTAGTATTAGGGTGAAAACAGATACGCAGTATTTT.

The genes are TRBV2 and TRBJ1-1; TRBD1 agrees at 8 bases. The CDR3 totals 16 residues. J lost 5 bases, V lost 8 bases, and 16 bases had no gene match. The germline V gene has CDR1 SNHLY and CDR2 FYNNEI. Here the CDR3 DNA reads TGTGCCAGCGGTAGGCAGGGGGCCGGGTTAAGGACTGAAGCTTTCTTT. The encoded protein is CASGRQGAGLRTEAFF.

This clonotype occurred a few times. V gene TRBV5-1 combines with J gene TRBJ2-7, with D possibly matching TRBD1 (5 bases). Deletions cut 4 bases from V and 6 bases from J, with 17 bases between. This CDR3 has 14 amino acids. Germline V gives CDR1 SGHRS, CDR2 YFSETQ. CDR3 residues: CASSPGHLLAEQYF. The CDR3 nucleotides read TGCGCCAGCAGCCCCGGACACTTACTTGCCGAGCAGTACTTC.

This clonotype was recorded a few times. The rearrangement joins TRBV29-1 to TRBJ2-1, with 8 bases lining up with TRBD1. The germline V gene has CDR1 SQVTM and CDR2 ANQGSEA. The CDR3 length is 17 residues. Germline trimming cut 5 bases from V and 2 bases from J; bases unmatched to any gene: 14. CDR3 bases: TGCAGCGTTAAACTCCTTCAGGGGGCCAACGCCTACAATGAGCAGTTCTTC. It encodes CSVKLLQGANAYNEQFF.

The J gene is TRBJ1-6, the V gene TRBV12-3 or TRBV12-4; no definite D call. This CDR3 is built from 13 residues. V dropped 6 bases and J dropped 7 bases, with 10 bases sitting between them. CDR3 nucleotides: TGTGCCAGCAGCCCGGGCGGCAATTCACCCCTCCACTTT. Translated, it gives CASSPGGNSPLHF.

A word on this clonotype: One end of the junction is discordant with germline, which a read error may explain. This chain links TRBV18 with TRBJ2-7; no clear D. This CDR3 region has 15 residues. Germline lookup yields CDR1 KGHSH and CDR2 LQKENI. CDR3 residues: CPSSPTAASSYEQYF. For the CDR3, the DNA is TGTCCCAGCTCACCGACGGCCGCAAGCTCCTACGAGCAGTACTTC.

The J gene is TRBJ1-2, the V gene TRBV20-1; unclear D gene. Per the germline V gene, CDR1 is DFQATT and CDR2 is SNEGSKA (reference sequence). The CDR3 has 13 residues. V was clipped by 0 bases and J by 6 bases, with 11 bases between them. This chain's CDR3 is CSARDLQRNGYTF. Written as DNA, the CDR3 is TGCAGTGCTAGAGACCTACAGAGAAATGGCTACACCTTC.

V and J are TRBV7-2 and TRBJ2-7; D is unresolved. V was shortened by 1 base and J by 0 bases, with 10 bases between the two germline ends. Germline V CDR1 and CDR2: SGHTA, FQGNSA. CDR3 length equals 15 residues. The chain's CDR3 is CASSLESQSSYEQYF. CDR3 sequence (DNA): TGTGCCAGCAGCTTAGAAAGCCAGAGCTCCTACGAGCAGTACTTC.

The rearrangement joins TRBV12-3 or TRBV12-4 to TRBJ1-2; 8 bases are shared with TRBD1. CDR3 length equals 11 residues. The J segment lost 8 bases and the V segment lost 8 bases, leaving 4 bases of the junction unmatched. The CDR3 sequence: CASHRGTGYTF. Written as DNA, the CDR3 is TGTGCCAGCCACAGGGGGACGGGCTACACCTTC.

The gene calls are TRBV20-1 and TRBJ2-3; D call uncertain. Looked up from germline, CDR1 is DFQATT and CDR2 is SNEGSKA (reference sequence). The CDR3 is 15 residues long. With 4 bases removed from V and 4 bases from J, the gap between germline ends came to 18 bases. CDR3 sequence: CSATPIRVGADTQYF. The DNA of the CDR3 is TGCAGTGCTACCCCCATTAGAGTTGGCGCAGATACGCAGTATTTT.